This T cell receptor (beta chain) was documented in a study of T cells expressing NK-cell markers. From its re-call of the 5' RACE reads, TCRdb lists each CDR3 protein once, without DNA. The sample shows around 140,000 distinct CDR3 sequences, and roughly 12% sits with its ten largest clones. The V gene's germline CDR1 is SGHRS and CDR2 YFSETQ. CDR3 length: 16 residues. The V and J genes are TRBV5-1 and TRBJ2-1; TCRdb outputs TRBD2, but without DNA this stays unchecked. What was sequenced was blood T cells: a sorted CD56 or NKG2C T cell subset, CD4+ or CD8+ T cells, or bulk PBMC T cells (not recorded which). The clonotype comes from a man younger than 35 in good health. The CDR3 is CASSLYSGRGLDEQFF.